The 13 T cell receptor beta chains below come from one sample, sequenced in a study of cytomegalovirus exposure and HLA in healthy donors. The PCR had 60 Vbeta and 13 Jbeta primers. Generated by immunoSEQ multiplex PCR, the TCRdb table keeps only in-frame clones and is missing some. Of 50,000 to 70,000 clones in the sample, 70% to 80% were seen once. Sequencing was performed on PBMCs. The receptors here all came from a girl aged 5-17 years in good health and CMV-seropositive.

This clone was seen once. Here the CDR3 DNA reads TGCAGCGTGGGGGGGGGTCCAATGGAGCAGTTCTTC. It codes for CSVGGGPMEQFF. This chain connects TRBV29-1 to TRBJ2-1, with 7 bases matching TRBD2. This CDR3 contains 12 residues. Germline CDR1 SQVTM, CDR2 ANQGSEA. The V segment lost 6 bases and the J segment 10 bases; nucleotides outside the gene matches: 9.

The chain joins TRBV19 to TRBJ1-6, with D possibly being TRBD1 (6 bases). V was pared by 8 bases and J by 9 bases, with 14 bases between. This CDR3 contains 13 residues. CDR1 is LNHDA and CDR2 is SQIVND in the germline V gene (reference sequence). The chain's CDR3 is CASSAAGASPLHF. As DNA, the CDR3 is TGTGCCAGTTCGGCGGCAGGGGCTTCACCCCTCCACTTT.

This chain links TRBV28 with TRBJ1-4, with D perhaps TRBD1 (5 bases). This CDR3 contains 12 residues. Germline V CDR1 and CDR2: MDHEN, SYDVKM. Trimming left V 11 bases short and J 8 bases short, with 15 bases between. CDR3 DNA sequence: TGTGCCCACGGGACTTCCTTCGAAAAACTGTTTTTT. It is translated as CAHGTSFEKLFF.

The chain has TRBV9 and TRBJ2-7, with D maybe TRBD2 (5 bases). This CDR3 contains 13 residues. CDR1 SGDLS and CDR2 YYNGEE come from the germline V gene. Trimming stripped 1 base from V and 4 bases from J, with 9 bases between. This chain's CDR3 is CASSVSTGYEQYF. In DNA, the CDR3 is TGTGCCAGCAGCGTATCGACGGGGTACGAGCAGTACTTC.

The rearrangement uses TRBV2 and TRBJ1-4; possible D gene TRBD1, 6 bases. The V end lost 3 bases, the J end lost 7 bases, and 12 bases lay between the germline ends. The CDR3 totals 14 residues. Germline lookup yields CDR1 SNHLY and CDR2 FYNNEI. The CDR3 here is CASSDPGASEKLFF. CDR3 in DNA: TGTGCCAGCAGTGACCCAGGGGCCAGTGAAAAACTGTTTTTT.

The V gene is TRBV28, the J gene TRBJ1-5, with unresolved D. V dropped 7 bases and J dropped 1 base, with 5 bases sitting between them. The length of the CDR3 is 12 residues. Per the germline V gene, CDR1 is MDHEN and CDR2 is SYDVKM. The CDR3 region is CASTMSNQPQHF. The DNA of the CDR3 is TGTGCCAGCACCATGAGCAATCAGCCCCAGCATTTT.

V gene TRBV27 combines with J gene TRBJ2-7, with TRBD2 as a possible D gene (5 bases). Germline loops: CDR1 MNHEY, CDR2 SMNVEV (reference sequence). Trimming cost V 6 bases and J 5 bases, with 17 bases left between them. The CDR3 is made up of 14 amino acids. The CDR3, as DNA: TGTGCCAGCAGGGGGAGCGGCAGTCGCAACGAGCAGTACTTC. Translating gives CASRGSGSRNEQYF.

This clone occurred a few times. The chain joins TRBV6-6 to TRBJ1-5; D is unclear. The length of the CDR3 is 14 residues. Trimming removed 4 bases at V and 6 bases at J, with 13 bases between. Germline CDR1 MNHNY, CDR2 SVGAGI (reference sequence). Here the CDR3 DNA reads TGTGCCAGCAGTTTGGACTCCTCCCTTCAGCCCCAGCATTTT. Amino acid sequence: CASSLDSSLQPQHF.

This chain connects TRBV27 to TRBJ1-2; 8 bases match TRBD1. The CDR3 sequence is 14 residues long. The J segment lost 4 bases and the V segment lost 5 bases, leaving 6 bases of the junction unmatched. Germline values: CDR1 MNHEY, CDR2 SMNVEV (reference sequence). The CDR3, as DNA: TGTGCCAGCAGTCCAGACGACAGGGGCTATGGCTACACCTTC. It translates to CASSPDDRGYGYTF.

The DNA for the CDR3 is TGTGCCAGCAGTTACCCCCCACTAGGGAGCGGGGAGCTGTTTTTT. This encodes CASSYPPLGSGELFF. This sequence joins TRBV28 and TRBJ2-2; D possibly corresponds to TRBD2 (5 bases). The V end lost 4 bases, the J end lost 7 bases, and 16 bases lay between the germline ends. There are 15 residues in the CDR3. Germline V gives CDR1 MDHEN, CDR2 SYDVKM.

The rearrangement joins TRBV9 to TRBJ1-1; no clear D gene. V shed 3 bases and J shed 1 base, with 7 bases lying between them. This CDR3 has 13 residues. CDR1 is SGDLS and CDR2 is YYNGEE in the germline V gene. The DNA for the CDR3 is TGTGCCAGCAGCGGAACAAGGAACACTGAAGCTTTCTTT. As protein: CASSGTRNTEAFF. Combining the CDR3 with reference TRBV9 and TRBJ1-1 gives the whole variable domain DSGVTQTPKHLITATGQRVTLRCSPRSGDLSVYWYQQSLDQGLQFLIQYYNGEERAKGNILERFSAQQFPDLHSELNLSSLELGDSALYFCASSGTRNTEAFFGQGTRLTVV.

The chain combines TRBV4-3 with TRBJ2-1, with 7 nucleotides matching TRBD2. The CDR3 length is 15 residues. Losses at the gene ends were 9 bases for V and 5 bases for J; bases not matched to a gene: 13. Germline lookup yields CDR1 LGHNA and CDR2 YSLEER. CDR3: CASTSWASGNNEQFF. The CDR3 region has the DNA TGCGCCAGTACTTCCTGGGCTAGCGGAAACAATGAGCAGTTCTTC.

The chain carries TRBV2 and TRBJ2-5, with D maybe TRBD2 (7 bases). Trimming left V 5 bases short and J 4 bases short, with 20 bases between. The V gene's germline CDR1 is SNHLY and CDR2 FYNNEI. The CDR3 is 16 amino acids. This chain's CDR3 is CASSPGGGAVSETQYF. The CDR3 nucleotides are TGTGCCAGCAGTCCTGGGGGGGGCGCAGTCTCAGAGACCCAGTACTTC.